This T cell receptor (beta chain) appears in the sequencing data of a study of T-cell reconstitution after alpha-beta-depleted transplantation in children. Germline V gene data show CDR1 as MGHRA and CDR2 as YSYEKL. The germline V and J ends were trimmed by 0 bases and 14 bases, with 16 bases remaining between them. The CDR3 has 14 residues. Unique molecular identifiers were used in preparing the TCRbeta library. TCRdb re-called the PCR reads with MiXCR, one entry per CDR3 protein. The sample lists hundreds of thousands of distinct CDR3 sequences, about 31% occurring once. This clonotype has a handful of counts.

This material consisted of PBMCs from the stem cell graft donor, taken from the stem cell graft. The chain recombines TRBV4-1 with TRBJ1-4, with D unclear. The sequence was collected from a human donor who donated a stem cell graft to a child with aplastic anemia. CDR3 nucleotides: TGCGCCAGCAGCCAAGATTGGGTCGCTGAGCGGCTGTTTTTT. This sequence encodes CASSQDWVAERLFF.